This T cell receptor beta chain was sequenced for a study of cytomegalovirus exposure and HLA in healthy donors. The study ran its PCR with 60 Vbeta and 13 Jbeta primers. Measured with immunoSEQ multiplex PCR; TCRdb has only the in-frame clones, and not every one. The table has around 71,000 clones, 60% to 70% seen once; the top ten hold 5.7%. Germline V gives CDR1 SGHTA, CDR2 FQGNSA. The CDR3 has 16 amino acids. The V and J ends lost 5 bases and 0 bases, in that order; junction bases with no gene match: 8. Details on this clone: Its antigen remains unknown.

Study observations and caveats: Excluded were some V segments that proved indistinguishable, including TRBV6-2 and TRBV6-3. Presence/absence analyses assumed roughly uniform sequencing depth across donors, which may not hold. Among donors in an Asian-associated ancestry cluster, a later analysis reportedly found fewer N-insertions than the roughly 700-donor mean.

The sequence was collected from a man between 25 and 39 years old in good health and CMV-seropositive. The sample was PBMCs. The chain joins TRBV7-2 to TRBJ2-7; 9 positions agree with TRBD1. The CDR3 loop reads CASSPPQGAHSYEQYF. As DNA, the CDR3 is TGTGCCAGCAGCCCACCACAGGGGGCTCACTCCTACGAGCAGTACTTC.